This T cell receptor (beta chain) is drawn from a study of molecular identifiers for immune sequencing clone quantification. In the study overall: Within a replicate experiment, RNA obtained from either approximately 20,000 or 98,000 naive CD8 cells was divided into five aliquots, and four of those aliquots were then sequenced.

V shed 4 bases and J shed 4 bases, with 13 bases lying between them. Germline assignment: CDR1 MNHNY and CDR2 SVGAGI (reference sequence). The CDR3 extends over 14 amino acids. This clonotype is a singleton in its sample. TCRdb redid the calling of the PCR reads with MiXCR, one entry per CDR3 protein. This sample yields about 300,000 distinct CDR3 sequences, of which around a fifth are seen a single time; about 0.81% belongs to the top ten. Preparation of naive CD8 libraries involved roughly 18,000 to 1,100,000 sorted cells and 10%, 30% or 50% RNA. Sorting selected naive CD8 T cells with a CD8+CD4-CCR7+CD45RA+ phenotype.

The rearrangement links TRBV6-6 to TRBJ1-2; D uncertain. The clonotype was recovered from a human donor in good health. Some libraries in this study had Jurkat cell RNA spiked in. The specimen sequenced was naive CD8+ T cells from blood, with Jurkat cell RNA spiked in. Described subset: FACS-sorted CD8+CD4-CCR7+CD45RA+ naive T cells. This CDR3 reads CASSSSGGSYGYTF. The CDR3 nucleotides read TGTGCCAGCAGTTCCTCTGGTGGCAGCTATGGCTACACCTTC.